This T cell receptor (beta chain) comes out of a study of CD8 T cells in ankylosing spondylitis. Study-level results: Before this, some motif variants had been reported in reactive arthritis synovial fluid and blood. The disease-linked clones had a CD8+ phenotype and low blood frequencies. Matched ankylosing spondylitis synovial fluid reportedly contained a significantly enriched population of disease-linked clones. Typical of ankylosing spondylitis blood, it appeared, was a TCR beta motif of several highly homologous variants.

Libraries of TCR beta came from quantitative 5'-RACE with molecular barcodes. Each CDR3 protein is one row after TCRdb ran MiXCR on the 5' RACE reads. The sample has a few hundred thousand distinct CDR3 sequences; about a fifth are singletons. This clonotype has more than one count but fewer than ten. Its antigen is unidentified. The CDR3 runs to 15 residues. Germline V gives CDR1 KGHSH, CDR2 LQKENI. The ends were cut back, 2 bases at V and 6 bases at J, with 16 bases in the middle. Sequencing was carried out using blood, either unsorted or a sorted T cell fraction (not recorded which). The origin of this receptor is a male donor with ankylosing spondylitis. The genes are TRBV18 and TRBJ1-1, with D uncertain. CDR3 sequence (DNA): TGTGCCAGCTCACCAGGAGGGCGTTCTCCTTCTGAAGCTTTCTTT. Protein sequence: CASSPGGRSPSEAFF.